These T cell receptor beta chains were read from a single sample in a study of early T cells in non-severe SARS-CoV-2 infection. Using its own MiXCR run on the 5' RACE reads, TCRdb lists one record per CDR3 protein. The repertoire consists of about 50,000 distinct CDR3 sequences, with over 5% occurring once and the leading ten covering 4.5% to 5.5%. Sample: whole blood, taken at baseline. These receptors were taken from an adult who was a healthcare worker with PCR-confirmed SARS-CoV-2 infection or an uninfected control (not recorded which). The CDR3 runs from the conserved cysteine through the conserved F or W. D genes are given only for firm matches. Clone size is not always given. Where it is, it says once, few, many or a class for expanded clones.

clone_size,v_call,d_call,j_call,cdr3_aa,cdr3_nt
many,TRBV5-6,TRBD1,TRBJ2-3,CASRDRDTQYF,TGTGCCAGCAGGGACAGGGATACGCAGTATTTT
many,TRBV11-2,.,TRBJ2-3,CASSLGGTWGSWGFTDTQYF,TGTGCCAGCAGCTTAGGTGGCACTTGGGGCTCGTGGGGATTCACAGATACGCAGTATTTT
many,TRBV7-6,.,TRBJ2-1,CASEGLANEQFF,TGTGCCAGCGAGGGACTTGCTAATGAGCAGTTCTTC
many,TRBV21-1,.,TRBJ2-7,CASSEGRTFSYEQYF,TGTGCCAGCAGCGAGGGACGGACCTTCTCCTACGAGCAGTACTTC
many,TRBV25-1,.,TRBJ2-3,CASSEWASLGTDTQYF,TGTGCCAGCAGTGAATGGGCTAGTTTGGGCACAGATACGCAGTATTTT
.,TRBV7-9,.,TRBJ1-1,CASSPGAYTEAFF,TGTGCCAGCAGTCCCGGGGCCTACACTGAAGCTTTCTTT
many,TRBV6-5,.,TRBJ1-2,CASRRLGGSGDYGYTF,TGTGCCAGCAGACGCCTTGGGGGATCGGGTGACTATGGCTACACCTTC
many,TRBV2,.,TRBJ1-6,CASKEGSMNSPLHF,TGTGCCAGCAAGGAGGGGTCCATGAATTCACCCCTCCACTTT
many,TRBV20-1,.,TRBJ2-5,CSASGSETQYF,TGCAGTGCTTCAGGGTCAGAGACCCAGTACTTC
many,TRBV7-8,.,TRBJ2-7,CASSQVSYEQYF,TGTGCCAGCAGCCAGGTCTCCTACGAGCAGTACTTC
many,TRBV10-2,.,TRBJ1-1,CASRGRSDEAFF,TGCGCCAGCAGGGGAAGGAGCGATGAAGCTTTCTTT
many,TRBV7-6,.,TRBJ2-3,CASSLEGTPPTDTQYF,TGTGCCAGCAGCTTAGAGGGGACTCCCCCCACAGATACGCAGTATTTT
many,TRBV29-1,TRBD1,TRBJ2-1,CSSIPQGGYEQFF,TGCAGCTCCATTCCACAGGGGGGATATGAGCAGTTCTTC
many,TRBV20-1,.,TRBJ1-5,CSARDKNQPQHF,TGCAGTGCTCGGGACAAGAATCAGCCCCAGCATTTT
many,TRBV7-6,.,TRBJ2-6,CASSLFGQGNAGANVLTF,TGTGCCAGCAGCTTATTCGGGCAGGGGAACGCTGGGGCCAACGTCCTGACTTTC
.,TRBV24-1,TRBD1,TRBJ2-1,CATSGPGQSSYNEEFF,TGTGCCACCAGTGGCCCGGGACAGAGCTCCTACAATGAGGAGTTCTTC
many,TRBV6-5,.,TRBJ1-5,CASSIGKGNQPQHF,TGTGCCAGCTCAATCGGCAAAGGCAATCAGCCCCAGCATTTT
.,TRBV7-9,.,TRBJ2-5,CASSLFGSFQETQYF,TGTGCCAGCAGCTTATTTGGGAGCTTCCAAGAGACCCAGTACTTC
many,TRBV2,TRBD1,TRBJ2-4,CASSEWTGTKNIQYF,TGTGCCAGCAGTGAATGGACAGGGACCAAAAACATTCAGTACTTC
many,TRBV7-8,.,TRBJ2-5,CASSLVVGTKQETQYF,TGTGCCAGCAGCTTAGTCGTGGGGACCAAACAAGAGACCCAGTACTTC
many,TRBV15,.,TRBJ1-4,CATSRGDTDEKLFF,TGTGCCACCAGCAGAGGGGACACCGATGAAAAACTGTTTTTT
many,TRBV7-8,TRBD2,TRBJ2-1,CASSERTSGAYNEQFF,TGTGCCAGCAGTGAGAGGACTAGCGGCGCCTACAATGAGCAGTTCTTC
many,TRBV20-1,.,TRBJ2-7,CSAEKLREQYF,TGCAGTGCTGAGAAGCTGCGCGAGCAGTACTTC
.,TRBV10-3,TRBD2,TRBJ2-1,CATLAGELNEQFF,TGTGCCACGCTAGCGGGAGAGTTAAATGAGCAGTTCTTC
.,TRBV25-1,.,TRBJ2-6,CASNTGIANVLTF,TGTGCCAGCAATACCGGGATAGCCAACGTCCTGACTTTC
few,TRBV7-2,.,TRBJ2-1,CASSLLELAVYNEQFF,TGTGCCAGCAGCTTACTTGAACTAGCCGTTTACAATGAGCAGTTCTTC
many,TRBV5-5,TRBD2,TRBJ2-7,CASSLTAGVAYEQYF,TGTGCCAGCAGCTTGACAGCGGGAGTGGCCTACGAGCAGTACTTC
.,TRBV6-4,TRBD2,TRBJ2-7,CASSEREGPYEQYF,TGTGCCAGCAGTGAAAGGGAGGGCCCCTACGAGCAGTACTTC
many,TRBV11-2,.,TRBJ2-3,CASAEGPTQYF,TGTGCCAGCGCGGAGGGCCCCACGCAGTATTTT
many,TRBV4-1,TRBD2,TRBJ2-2,CASRGGILGTGELFF,TGCGCCAGCAGGGGAGGGATCCTCGGGACCGGGGAGCTGTTTTTT
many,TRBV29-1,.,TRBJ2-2,CSVRRQLRGELFF,TGCAGCGTCCGTAGACAGCTCCGGGGGGAGCTGTTTTTT
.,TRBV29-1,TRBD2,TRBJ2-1,CSVRVAGWQFF,TGCAGCGTTAGAGTAGCGGGTTGGCAGTTCTTC
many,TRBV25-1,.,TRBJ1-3,CASRDSRLFSGNTIYF,TGTGCCAGCAGGGACTCCCGACTCTTCTCTGGAAACACCATATATTTT
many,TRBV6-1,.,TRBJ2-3,CASRGVRRSVDTQYF,TGTGCCAGCAGGGGCGTCCGGAGAAGTGTAGATACGCAGTATTTT
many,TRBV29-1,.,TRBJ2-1,CSVEPLEQFF,TGCAGCGTTGAACCCCTAGAGCAGTTCTTC
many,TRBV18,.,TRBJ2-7,CASSRGRGSSYEQYF,TGTGCCAGCTCACGGGGACGGGGTAGCTCCTACGAGCAGTACTTC